Listed here are 3 T cell receptor beta chains from one sample, sequenced in a study of shared T cell receptors in the human thymus (dated by TCRdb to the early 2020s). The library was obtained by the immunoSEQ multiplex PCR assay. Sourced from immuneACCESS, this table was stored by TCRdb with only in-frame sequences that have V and J called. A share of the clones is absent; for the studies checked, an unresolved V gene accounts for under half, and the remainder has no known explanation. The sample profile shows roughly 560,000 clones; around 78% of them were found once. The biggest ten clones account for around 0.013% of the sample. This same sample was also taken into another study, of human thymus T cells.

The sample was thymocytes. The receptor set was obtained from a boy in the first two years of life with a congenital heart defect. Donor details come from another sample of the same person, matched by shared clones.

In its sample, this clone was seen once. The chain uses TRBV30 and TRBJ2-7; no reliable D call. The CDR3 is made up of 12 amino acids. Per the germline V gene, CDR1 is GTSNPN and CDR2 is SVGIG (reference sequence). Trimming shortened V by 1 base and J by 4 bases, and 8 bases separated the two germline ends. CDR3 in DNA: TGTGCCTGGAGTGATGGAGTTTACGAGCAGTACTTC. Its protein is CAWSDGVYEQYF.

The CDR3 loop reads CASSLDLKGRVSYEQYF. In DNA, the CDR3 is TGTGCCAGCAGCTTAGATCTGAAGGGCAGGGTCTCCTACGAGCAGTACTTC. The chain couples TRBV11-2 to TRBJ2-7; D may be TRBD1 (5 bases). Trimming took 0 bases from V and 0 from J, leaving 15 bases between them. CDR1 SGHAT and CDR2 FQNNGV come from the germline V gene. The CDR3 sequence is 17 residues long.

The chain uses TRBV11-2 and TRBJ2-3; no clear D. Trimming removed 2 bases from V and 6 bases from J, with 3 bases in between. This CDR3 is built from 11 residues. Germline-derived CDR1 and CDR2 are SGHAT and FQNNGV. The CDR3 here is CASSLRDTQYF. CDR3 in DNA: TGTGCCAGCAGCTTACGGGATACGCAGTATTTT.